The rows below give T cell receptor beta chains drawn from one sample of a study of CD8+ T cells in alopecia areata. Data came from immunoSEQ multiplex PCR; TCRdb stores just in-frame clones and leaves some out. The data contain some 200,000 clones, more than 45% of them seen just once; the ten biggest clones take up 1.5% to 2%. This material consisted of CD4+ T cells sorted from blood, taken at week 4, from a patient treated with tofacitinib. The receptors shown here come from a human donor with alopecia areata. CDR3s include the opening cysteine and the closing phenylalanine or tryptophan. Fields, in order: J gene, V gene, clone size, D gene, CDR3 DNA, CDR3 protein. A D gene is named only where the DNA matches it firmly. A clone size is listed for some rows: how often the clone was seen (once, few, many), or a class if it is expanded.

J: TRBJ2-7
V: TRBV6-6
size: -
D: -
DNA: TGTGCCACCAAGGGAGATTTCTCCTACGAGCAGTACTTC
CDR3: CATKGDFSYEQYF

J: TRBJ1-6
V: TRBV7-2
size: few
D: -
DNA: TGTGCCAGCAGCTTAGACAGGGCGGGTAATTCACCCCTCCACTTT
CDR3: CASSLDRAGNSPLHF

J: TRBJ2-7
V: TRBV25-1
size: once
D: TRBD1
DNA: TGTGCCAGAGGGACAGGGCCTTACGAGCAGTACTTC
CDR3: CARGTGPYEQYF

J: TRBJ2-3
V: TRBV25-1
size: -
D: -
DNA: TGTGCCAGCAGCCCCTCTGCAGGGCTATCGTCAGATACGCAGTATTTT
CDR3: CASSPSAGLSSDTQYF

J: TRBJ2-7
V: TRBV30
size: -
D: -
DNA: TGTGCCTGGAGCGTACCGGGGACGCAAATATACGAGCAGTACTTC
CDR3: CAWSVPGTQIYEQYF

J: TRBJ1-2
V: TRBV4-3
size: -
D: -
DNA: TGCGCCAGCAGCCAGGACTACCTTAACTATGGCTACACCTTC
CDR3: CASSQDYLNYGYTF

J: TRBJ1-2
V: TRBV5-5
size: -
D: -
DNA: TGTGCCAGCAGCTTGGACATCTATGGCTACACCTTC
CDR3: CASSLDIYGYTF

J: TRBJ2-5
V: TRBV9
size: -
D: -
DNA: TGTGCCAGCAGCGTCGGGGAAGAGACCCAGTACTTC
CDR3: CASSVGEETQYF

J: TRBJ2-7
V: TRBV10-2
size: once
D: -
DNA: TGCGCCAGCAGTGAGTGGGGGCTCGGCACTGGCGACTACGAGCAGTACTTC
CDR3: CASSEWGLGTGDYEQYF

J: TRBJ2-1
V: TRBV6-1
size: -
D: -
DNA: TGTGCCAGCACCGAGGGCTTCGATGAGCAGTTCTTC
CDR3: CASTEGFDEQFF

J: TRBJ1-2
V: TRBV4-1
size: once
D: -
DNA: TGCGCCAGCAGCCAACCCTGGCAGGGGCTGTATGGCTACACCTTC
CDR3: CASSQPWQGLYGYTF

J: TRBJ2-1
V: TRBV11-1
size: -
D: -
DNA: TGTGCCAGCAGCTCTGGGGGTGGTGAGCAGTTCTTC
CDR3: CASSSGGGEQFF

J: TRBJ2-1
V: TRBV29-1
size: -
D: -
DNA: TGCAGCGTTGATTCGGGGCCAGACAATGAGCAGTTCTTC
CDR3: CSVDSGPDNEQFF

J: TRBJ1-1
V: TRBV6-6
size: -
D: TRBD1
DNA: TGTGCCAGTCTCCAGGGGGCTCGGACTGAAGCTTTCTTT
CDR3: CASLQGARTEAFF

J: TRBJ2-1
V: TRBV10-3
size: few
D: -
DNA: TGTGCCATCAGTGGTACATTCGGGCAGTTCTTC
CDR3: CAISGTFGQFF

J: TRBJ1-1
V: TRBV29-1
size: -
D: -
DNA: TGCAGCGTTGTAGGGTTTTACACTGAAGCTTTCTTT
CDR3: CSVVGFYTEAFF

J: TRBJ1-1
V: TRBV29-1
size: -
D: -
DNA: TGCAGCGTTGAAATGCATTTGGCCCGCACTGAAGCTTTCTTT
CDR3: CSVEMHLARTEAFF

J: TRBJ1-3
V: TRBV30
size: -
D: -
DNA: TGTGCCTGGAGTTCGATCCTTGGAAACACCATATATTTT
CDR3: CAWSSILGNTIYF

J: TRBJ2-7
V: TRBV4-3
size: -
D: -
DNA: TGCGCCAGCAGCCAGGGTTTGGGGTCCTACGAGCAGTACTTC
CDR3: CASSQGLGSYEQYF

J: TRBJ1-2
V: TRBV9
size: -
D: -
DNA: TGTGCCAGCAGGGCGCCGGGGGACTATGGCTACACCTTC
CDR3: CASRAPGDYGYTF

J: TRBJ2-1
V: TRBV15
size: few
D: -
DNA: TGTGCCACCAGCAGAGATCCCGTGGGCAATGAGCAGTTCTTC
CDR3: CATSRDPVGNEQFF

J: TRBJ1-4
V: TRBV5-1
size: -
D: -
DNA: TGCGCCAGCAGCTTGTTGGCGCGGGGCGCTAATGAAAAACTGTTTTTT
CDR3: CASSLLARGANEKLFF

J: TRBJ2-1
V: TRBV5-1
size: few
D: TRBD1
DNA: TGCGCCAGCAGCTTTGCCGGGACAGGGGCCGATGAGCAGTTCTTC
CDR3: CASSFAGTGADEQFF

J: TRBJ2-7
V: TRBV23-1
size: few
D: -
DNA: TGCGCCAGCAGCACCCAGAAACAGGGTTTGGCGTACTTC
CDR3: CASSTQKQGLAYF

J: TRBJ2-5
V: TRBV7-2
size: many
D: -
DNA: TGTGCCAGCAGCTTAGCAGGTGGAATGGAGACCCAGTACTTC
CDR3: CASSLAGGMETQYF

J: TRBJ1-1
V: TRBV4-3
size: -
D: -
DNA: TGCGCCAGCAGCCGTGATAGAGGGGATAGAACTTTCTTT
CDR3: CASSRDRGDRTFF

J: TRBJ1-2
V: TRBV7-2
size: -
D: TRBD1
DNA: TGTGCCAGCAGGTTAAACAGGGGTAGCTACACCTTC
CDR3: CASRLNRGSYTF

J: TRBJ1-4
V: TRBV30
size: once
D: -
DNA: TGTGCCTGGAGTCCGACGGGGGTCGAGGAAAAACTGTTTTTT
CDR3: CAWSPTGVEEKLFF

J: TRBJ1-6
V: TRBV19
size: -
D: TRBD1
DNA: TGTGCCAGTAGTATGCAGGGGGAGCGAAATTCACCCCTCCACTTT
CDR3: CASSMQGERNSPLHF

J: TRBJ1-3
V: TRBV6-1
size: -
D: -
DNA: TGTGCCAGCAGTGAAGGGGCGGCTGGAAACACCATATATTTT
CDR3: CASSEGAAGNTIYF

J: TRBJ2-3
V: TRBV29-1
size: few
D: -
DNA: TGCTTAGCTTTAGGCACAGATACGCAGTATTTT
CDR3: CLALGTDTQYF

J: TRBJ2-1
V: TRBV15
size: few
D: TRBD2
DNA: TGTGCCACCAGCCGGACTAGCATAAGGGATGAGCAGTTCTTC
CDR3: CATSRTSIRDEQFF

J: TRBJ2-3
V: TRBV7-2
size: -
D: -
DNA: TGTGCCAGCAGCTTAGCGGGGGGCGCAGATACGCAGTATTTT
CDR3: CASSLAGGADTQYF

J: TRBJ1-5
V: TRBV30
size: once
D: -
DNA: TGTGCCTGGAGTAATAGGGCCAGCAATCAGCCCCAGCATTTT
CDR3: CAWSNRASNQPQHF

J: TRBJ2-7
V: TRBV11-1
size: -
D: TRBD1
DNA: TGTGCCAGCAGCTTGTCTCCCGGGACAGGGGACGAGCAGTACTTC
CDR3: CASSLSPGTGDEQYF

J: TRBJ2-7
V: TRBV5-6
size: -
D: TRBD2
DNA: TGTGCCAGCAGCTTCCTCCGGGACGGCTCGCGGGAGGAGCAGTACTTC
CDR3: CASSFLRDGSREEQYF

J: TRBJ1-5
V: TRBV27
size: -
D: -
DNA: TGTGCCAGCAGTCCTTGGGGGGGGAATCAGCCCCAGCATTTT
CDR3: CASSPWGGNQPQHF

J: TRBJ1-4
V: TRBV20-1
size: few
D: -
DNA: TGCAGTGCCAGAGATAACAGTCATCTGTTTTTT
CDR3: CSARDNSHLFF

J: TRBJ2-5
V: TRBV29-1
size: -
D: -
DNA: TGCAGCGTTGTATGGTACCAAGAGACCCAGTACTTC
CDR3: CSVVWYQETQYF

J: TRBJ1-4
V: TRBV7-2
size: few
D: -
DNA: TGTGCCAGCAGCTTCGGGGACGTTAGGAATGAAAAACTGTTTTTT
CDR3: CASSFGDVRNEKLFF

J: TRBJ1-1
V: TRBV6-5
size: -
D: -
DNA: TGTGCCAGCAGAAAAAAGCGTAACACTGAAGCTTTCTTT
CDR3: CASRKKRNTEAFF

J: TRBJ1-3
V: TRBV29-1
size: -
D: -
DNA: TGCAGCGTCCGCAGGGACTCTGGAAACACCATATATTTT
CDR3: CSVRRDSGNTIYF

J: TRBJ1-1
V: TRBV30
size: once
D: -
DNA: TGTGCCGTTGTTCGTGGGGGGAACACTGAAGCTTTCTTT
CDR3: CAVVRGGNTEAFF

J: TRBJ2-7
V: TRBV11-3
size: -
D: -
DNA: TGTGCCAGCAGCCTACGGGACACTTCCTACGAGCAGTACTTC
CDR3: CASSLRDTSYEQYF

J: TRBJ2-2
V: TRBV2
size: -
D: -
DNA: TGTGCCAGCAGTGGGCACCCGCCGAACACCGGGGAGCTGTTTTTT
CDR3: CASSGHPPNTGELFF

J: TRBJ1-5
V: TRBV30
size: -
D: -
DNA: TGTGCCTGGAGTGTACGGGGAGGGGCTCAGCCCCAGCATTTT
CDR3: CAWSVRGGAQPQHF

J: TRBJ2-1
V: TRBV7-2
size: few
D: -
DNA: TGTGCCAGCAGCTTAGGGAGGAGACAAGGTCTCGATGAGCAGTTCTTC
CDR3: CASSLGRRQGLDEQFF

J: TRBJ2-7
V: TRBV14
size: few
D: -
DNA: TGTGCCAGCAGCCAAGATGGTGAGGTCGAAAGTGTCGGGCGGCAGTACTTC
CDR3: CASSQDGEVESVGRQYF

J: TRBJ2-5
V: TRBV15
size: few
D: -
DNA: TGTGCCACCAGCAGGGCCGACTGGGGGCTTGGGGAGACCCAGTACTTC
CDR3: CATSRADWGLGETQYF

J: TRBJ1-2
V: TRBV7-9
size: -
D: TRBD1
DNA: TGTGCCAGCAGCTTAGAATTCGGACAGGGGGCGTTCTATGGCTACACCTTC
CDR3: CASSLEFGQGAFYGYTF

J: TRBJ2-5
V: TRBV7-6
size: -
D: -
DNA: TGTGCCAGCAGCTTAATGCCGGGGAGAGAGACCCAGTACTTC
CDR3: CASSLMPGRETQYF